This is a list of T cell receptor beta chains from one sample in a study of CD8 T cells in ankylosing spondylitis. TCRdb reprocessed the 5' RACE reads via MiXCR and lists one record per CDR3 protein. The sample records under 300,000 distinct CDR3 sequences, around a tenth being singletons. Source material: blood, either unsorted or a sorted T cell fraction (not recorded which). These TCRs come from a male donor with ankylosing spondylitis or in good health (not recorded which). The CDR3 runs from the conserved cysteine through the conserved F or W. The D gene is left open where the match is weak. The size of a clone is reported for some rows only, either as once, few or many, or as a class for expanded clones.

d_call j_call clone_size v_call cdr3_length cdr3_nt cdr3_aa
NA TRBJ2-1 NA TRBV12-3/TRBV12-4 19 TGTGCCAGCGGGGCTGGGACTCCCAGATTGACAAGCTCCTACAATGAGCAGTTCTTC CASGAGTPRLTSSYNEQFF
TRBD1 TRBJ1-6 NA TRBV18 13 TGTGCCAGCTCACCGGGACAGAATTCACCCCTCCACTTT CASSPGQNSPLHF
NA TRBJ2-1 NA TRBV9 14 TGTGCCAGCAGCGCGGGGCAGGGCGGGCCTGAGCAGTTCTTC CASSAGQGGPEQFF
NA TRBJ2-2 few TRBV20-1 15 TGCAGTGCTAGGCCCCCGGGACTCCGAGAAGGGGAGCTGTTTTTT CSARPPGLREGELFF
NA TRBJ2-7 many TRBV20-1 12 TGCAGTGCTAACGGACAGCCCAACGAGCAGTACTTC CSANGQPNEQYF
NA TRBJ1-2 NA TRBV29-1 11 TGCAGCGGAACCGACGGCTATGGCTACACCTTC CSGTDGYGYTF
NA TRBJ2-7 many TRBV6-1 13 TGTGCCAGCTTCGGAAGAGAAAAAGCGGGCACATACTTC CASFGREKAGTYF
NA TRBJ2-3 many TRBV4-2 14 TGTGCCAGCAGCCAAGTTAGGGGGGCGGATACGCAGTATTTT CASSQVRGADTQYF
TRBD1 TRBJ2-7 many TRBV5-1 13 TGCGCCAGCAGCTTACAGGGGGCGCGGGAGCAGTACTTC CASSLQGAREQYF
NA TRBJ2-7 many TRBV9 13 TGTGCCAGCAGCGTAGGGACTTCCTACGAGCAGTACTTC CASSVGTSYEQYF
TRBD2 TRBJ2-1 many TRBV12-3/TRBV12-4 14 TGTGCCAGCAGACTAGCGGGGGTCTACAATGAGCAGTTCTTC CASRLAGVYNEQFF
NA TRBJ2-1 many TRBV6-2/TRBV6-3 17 TGTGCCAGCAGTTACTCCGTGGGGGGAGACGTTATCAATGAGCAGTTCTTC CASSYSVGGDVINEQFF
NA TRBJ2-1 few TRBV7-2 15 TGTGCCAGCAGTCCCGATGGTCCCTACTACAATGAGCAGTTCTTC CASSPDGPYYNEQFF
TRBD1 TRBJ2-7 NA TRBV5-1 15 TGCGCCAGCAGCTCAGCTGGACAGGAGGCCTACGAGCAGTACTTC CASSSAGQEAYEQYF
TRBD2 TRBJ2-7 many TRBV6-1 16 TGTGCCAGCAGGCCCCAGACTAGCGGCTTTTTCCACGAGCAGTACTTC CASRPQTSGFFHEQYF
NA TRBJ2-2 once TRBV12-3/TRBV12-4 12 TGTGCCACCCATTCTTACACCGGGGAGCTGTTTTTT CATHSYTGELFF
NA TRBJ2-7 many TRBV10-2 14 TGCGCCAGCAGTGTTTACGGTTCGCCCTACGAGCAGTACTTC CASSVYGSPYEQYF
NA TRBJ2-2 many TRBV5-5 12 TGTGCCAGCAGTTCGGACACCGGGGAGCTGTTTTTT CASSSDTGELFF
NA TRBJ1-1 NA TRBV6-1 13 TGTGCCAGCTATGACGGCCTGAACACTGAAGCTTTCTTT CASYDGLNTEAFF
NA TRBJ2-1 many TRBV5-1 14 TGCGCCAGCAGCTTGGACAGAGGAGGCGATGAGCAGTTCTTC CASSLDRGGDEQFF
NA TRBJ1-5 many TRBV5-5 14 TGCGCCAGCAGCTTGGAACCGAGCAATCAGCCCCAGCATTTT CASSLEPSNQPQHF
NA TRBJ1-2 many TRBV3-1 13 TGTGCCAGCAGCCACGGAAGCACGGATGGCTACACCTTC CASSHGSTDGYTF
NA TRBJ2-3 many TRBV27 15 TGTGCCAGCAGTGGGGGGGGCTGGGGCACAGATACGCAGTATTTT CASSGGGWGTDTQYF
NA TRBJ2-7 many TRBV11-2 13 TGTGCCAGCAGCGAGTTCCGGGTAAGCGAGCAGTACTTC CASSEFRVSEQYF